This T cell receptor (beta chain) is drawn from a study of T cell responses to AZD1222 COVID-19 vaccine. Regarding the study as a whole: CD4 TCRs associated with vaccination spanned spike, dominating at 160-218 and 743-854. Just a handful of AZD1222 recipients were seropositive at baseline. Variant regions that are unmutated are reportedly the target of nearly half of spike-specific TCRs. Clonal diversity was possibly underestimated, and white British individuals and females predominated among donors.

TCRdb's copy holds only in-frame clones and misses some; the assay was immunoSEQ multiplex PCR. The data show 90,000 or so clones, with about nine tenths seen just once and 5.5% held by the top ten. V lost 3 bases, J lost 4 bases, and 15 bases lay in between. The CDR3 contains 15 residues. The germline V gene has CDR1 MNHNS and CDR2 SASEGT. Remarks on this clone: Antigen specificity is unknown.

This sequence originates from an adult who received the AZD1222 COVID-19 vaccine. The rearrangement links TRBV6-1 to TRBJ1-2; D possibly corresponds to TRBD1 (5 bases). The specimen was peripheral blood, collected 28 days after the second AZD1222 dose. CDR3: CASSDLGQGGYGYTF. The CDR3 bases are TGTGCCAGCAGTGATCTCGGCCAGGGTGGCTATGGCTACACCTTC.